What follows are 2 T cell receptor beta chains derived from one specimen sequenced in a study of blood T cell repertoires in COVID-19. Measured with immunoSEQ multiplex PCR; TCRdb has only the in-frame clones, and not every one. The table lists 220,000 or so clones, around 88% of them singletons. Sequencing was done on a sample of PBMCs or T cells enriched from blood (not recorded which). These receptors came from a woman aged 45-59 years who had recovered from COVID-19.

The chain joins TRBV12-1 to TRBJ1-5; the table's TRBD1 call for D was not verified on the DNA. TRBV12-1 is a recognized pseudogene. There are 16 residues in the CDR3. In DNA, the CDR3 is TGTGCCAGCAGCTTTATCAGGGCGCATAGCAATCAGCCCCAGCATTTT. It translates to CASSFIRAHSNQPQHF.

The V and J genes are TRBV10-3 and TRBJ2-3, with 13 bases fitting TRBD2. Per the germline V gene, CDR1 is ENHRY and CDR2 is SYGVKD. CDR3 length: 16 amino acids. The V segment lost 6 bases and the J segment 1 base; nucleotides outside the gene matches: 4. The chain's CDR3 is CAISRTSGGGTDTQYF. As DNA, the CDR3 is TGTGCCATCAGCCGGACTAGCGGGGGCGGCACAGATACGCAGTATTTT.